The 8 T cell receptor beta chains listed next were all sequenced from one sample in a study of blood T cell repertoires in COVID-19. Repertoires were generated with immunoSEQ multiplex PCR, while TCRdb's copy carries only in-frame clones and drops some. This sample yields about 170,000 clones, of which more than 65% are seen a single time; about 11% belongs to the top ten. Input material: peripheral blood. The source of these receptors is a man aged 70 or older with active or convalescent COVID-19.

The CDR3 DNA reads TGTGCCAGCTCACCGAAGGGGGGGTTAAGTAGCTATGGCTACACCTTC. It specifies CASSPKGGLSSYGYTF. The chain combines TRBV18 with TRBJ1-2; D perhaps matches TRBD1 (6 bases). Trimming removed 3 bases at V and 4 bases at J, with 18 bases between. The CDR3 has 16 residues. Per the germline V gene, CDR1 is KGHSH and CDR2 is LQKENI.

This chain connects TRBV7-2 to TRBJ2-5; a possible D gene is TRBD2 (6 bases). The germline V gene has CDR1 SGHTA and CDR2 FQGNSA. This CDR3 spans 15 amino acids. The V gene lost 1 base and the J gene lost 5 bases, with 14 bases spanning the gap. The CDR3 sequence is CASSLVTGVSETQYF. CDR3 DNA: TGTGCCAGCAGCTTAGTGACGGGAGTGTCGGAGACCCAGTACTTC.

This clone was recorded a few times. The gene calls are TRBV10-3 and TRBJ1-5; TRBD1 might be the D (5 bases). This CDR3 comprises 14 residues. V lost 6 bases and J lost 0, with 9 bases in between. CDR1 is ENHRY, CDR2 SYGVKD, per germline. The CDR3 DNA is TGTGCCATCAGCGACAGCTATAGCAATCAGCCCCAGCATTTT. This codes for CAISDSYSNQPQHF.

The chain joins TRBV5-1 to TRBJ1-2; 7 bases are a match to TRBD1. The germline gives CDR1 SGHRS, CDR2 YFSETQ. J was trimmed by 2 bases and V by 5 bases; bases with no gene match: 9. There are 15 residues in the CDR3. CDR3 loop: CASRRTAGGNYGYTF. The CDR3, as DNA: TGCGCCAGCAGGAGGACCGCAGGGGGAAACTATGGCTACACCTTC.

This chain links TRBV6-5 with TRBJ1-2; TRBD1 agrees at 12 bases. CDR3 length: 13 amino acids. The germline V gene encodes CDR1 MNHEY and CDR2 SVGAGI. J lost 14 bases, V lost 5 bases, and 9 bases had no gene match. As DNA, the CDR3 is TGTGCCAGCAGTCCGGGGGACAGGGGGCGCGGAACCTTC. It specifies CASSPGDRGRGTF.

The V gene is TRBV4-3, the J gene TRBJ1-2, with a tentative D call TRBD1 (6 bases). The CDR3 spans 18 residues. Trimming removed 1 base from V and 2 bases from J, with 20 bases in between. Germline loops: CDR1 LGHNA, CDR2 YSLEER. In DNA form, the CDR3 reads TGCGCCAGCAGCCAAGCCCGGGACACCCCAGAGTGGAACTATGGCTACACCTTC. This translates into CASSQARDTPEWNYGYTF.

V is TRBV7-2 and J is TRBJ2-7; D may be TRBD2 (6 bases). CDR1 SGHTA and CDR2 FQGNSA come from the germline V gene. CDR3 length: 15 residues. The V end lost 1 base, the J end lost 7 bases, and 17 bases lay between the germline ends. CDR3 residues: CASSLDGLEGREQYF. The CDR3 nucleotides are TGTGCCAGCAGCTTAGACGGTTTGGAGGGTCGGGAGCAGTACTTC.

A few counts support this clone. This rearrangement joins TRBV5-1 to TRBJ1-6; TRBD1 matches 10 bases. The V segment lost 0 bases and the J segment 7 bases; nucleotides outside the gene matches: 7. The CDR3 is 17 residues long. Per the germline V gene, CDR1 is SGHRS and CDR2 is YFSETQ. The CDR3 bases are TGCGCCAGCAGCTTGGATGCGACAGGGGGCCTGAATTCACCCCTCCACTTT. Translating gives CASSLDATGGLNSPLHF. Complete variable domain (other parts from reference TRBV5-1 and TRBJ1-6): KAGVTQTPRYLIKTRGQQVTLSCSPISGHRSVSWYQQTPGQGLQFLFEYFSETQRNKGNFPGRFSGRQFSNSRSEMNVSTLELGDSALYLCASSLDATGGLNSPLHFGNGTRLTVT.